This entry features one T cell receptor beta chain sequence. Antigen specificity is unknown. In TCRdb, the 5' RACE reads were re-called with MiXCR into one record per CDR3 protein. The sample lists about 500,000 distinct CDR3 sequences, 14% occurring once. These data originate in a study of identical twins. General study results and limits: Out-of-frame TCR alpha sharing in monozygotic twins exceeded recombination model predictions. Insertion counts were lower in abundant cord blood beta clonotypes, a trend that memory repertoires did not show.

The CDR3 consists of 14 residues. Germline V gene lookup returns CDR1 DFQATT and CDR2 SNEGSKA (reference sequence). The same sample was also used in a study of yellow fever vaccine responses in identical twins.

The chain couples TRBV20-1 to TRBJ2-2; D unclear. The sequenced sample was CD4+ T cells sorted from blood. The clonotype was recovered from a woman under 30 in good health. The CDR3 protein is CSSRSDSSTGELFF. The DNA for the CDR3 is TGCAGCTCGCGGTCGGATAGTAGCACCGGGGAGCTGTTTTTT.